This T cell receptor beta chain was retrieved from a study of cytomegalovirus exposure and HLA in healthy donors. From germline, CDR1 is SQVTM and CDR2 ANQGSEA. V trimming: 7 bases; J trimming: 7 bases; junction bases outside the gene matches: 8. The CDR3 contains 12 residues. The PCR was carried out with 60 Vbeta primers and 13 Jbeta primers. Using immunoSEQ multiplex PCR, the repertoire was profiled, and TCRdb retains in-frame clones only, with some absent. The data contain 310,000 or so clones, approximately 90% of them seen just once; the ten biggest clones take up roughly 2%. With respect to this clone: Its antigen is as yet unknown.

Study-wide findings and caveats: Researchers reportedly found TCR beta sequences accurately predicted most subjects' HLA-A and HLA-B alleles. Earlier results showed most TCR beta V segments being productive about 90% or about 30% of the time.

This TCR derives from a woman younger than 35 in good health and CMV-seronegative. This chain joins TRBV29-1 and TRBJ2-5; TRBD1 agrees at 8 bases. Material: PBMCs. The CDR3: CSAGTGGGTQYF. Here the CDR3 DNA reads TGCAGCGCGGGGACAGGTGGTGGGACCCAGTACTTC.